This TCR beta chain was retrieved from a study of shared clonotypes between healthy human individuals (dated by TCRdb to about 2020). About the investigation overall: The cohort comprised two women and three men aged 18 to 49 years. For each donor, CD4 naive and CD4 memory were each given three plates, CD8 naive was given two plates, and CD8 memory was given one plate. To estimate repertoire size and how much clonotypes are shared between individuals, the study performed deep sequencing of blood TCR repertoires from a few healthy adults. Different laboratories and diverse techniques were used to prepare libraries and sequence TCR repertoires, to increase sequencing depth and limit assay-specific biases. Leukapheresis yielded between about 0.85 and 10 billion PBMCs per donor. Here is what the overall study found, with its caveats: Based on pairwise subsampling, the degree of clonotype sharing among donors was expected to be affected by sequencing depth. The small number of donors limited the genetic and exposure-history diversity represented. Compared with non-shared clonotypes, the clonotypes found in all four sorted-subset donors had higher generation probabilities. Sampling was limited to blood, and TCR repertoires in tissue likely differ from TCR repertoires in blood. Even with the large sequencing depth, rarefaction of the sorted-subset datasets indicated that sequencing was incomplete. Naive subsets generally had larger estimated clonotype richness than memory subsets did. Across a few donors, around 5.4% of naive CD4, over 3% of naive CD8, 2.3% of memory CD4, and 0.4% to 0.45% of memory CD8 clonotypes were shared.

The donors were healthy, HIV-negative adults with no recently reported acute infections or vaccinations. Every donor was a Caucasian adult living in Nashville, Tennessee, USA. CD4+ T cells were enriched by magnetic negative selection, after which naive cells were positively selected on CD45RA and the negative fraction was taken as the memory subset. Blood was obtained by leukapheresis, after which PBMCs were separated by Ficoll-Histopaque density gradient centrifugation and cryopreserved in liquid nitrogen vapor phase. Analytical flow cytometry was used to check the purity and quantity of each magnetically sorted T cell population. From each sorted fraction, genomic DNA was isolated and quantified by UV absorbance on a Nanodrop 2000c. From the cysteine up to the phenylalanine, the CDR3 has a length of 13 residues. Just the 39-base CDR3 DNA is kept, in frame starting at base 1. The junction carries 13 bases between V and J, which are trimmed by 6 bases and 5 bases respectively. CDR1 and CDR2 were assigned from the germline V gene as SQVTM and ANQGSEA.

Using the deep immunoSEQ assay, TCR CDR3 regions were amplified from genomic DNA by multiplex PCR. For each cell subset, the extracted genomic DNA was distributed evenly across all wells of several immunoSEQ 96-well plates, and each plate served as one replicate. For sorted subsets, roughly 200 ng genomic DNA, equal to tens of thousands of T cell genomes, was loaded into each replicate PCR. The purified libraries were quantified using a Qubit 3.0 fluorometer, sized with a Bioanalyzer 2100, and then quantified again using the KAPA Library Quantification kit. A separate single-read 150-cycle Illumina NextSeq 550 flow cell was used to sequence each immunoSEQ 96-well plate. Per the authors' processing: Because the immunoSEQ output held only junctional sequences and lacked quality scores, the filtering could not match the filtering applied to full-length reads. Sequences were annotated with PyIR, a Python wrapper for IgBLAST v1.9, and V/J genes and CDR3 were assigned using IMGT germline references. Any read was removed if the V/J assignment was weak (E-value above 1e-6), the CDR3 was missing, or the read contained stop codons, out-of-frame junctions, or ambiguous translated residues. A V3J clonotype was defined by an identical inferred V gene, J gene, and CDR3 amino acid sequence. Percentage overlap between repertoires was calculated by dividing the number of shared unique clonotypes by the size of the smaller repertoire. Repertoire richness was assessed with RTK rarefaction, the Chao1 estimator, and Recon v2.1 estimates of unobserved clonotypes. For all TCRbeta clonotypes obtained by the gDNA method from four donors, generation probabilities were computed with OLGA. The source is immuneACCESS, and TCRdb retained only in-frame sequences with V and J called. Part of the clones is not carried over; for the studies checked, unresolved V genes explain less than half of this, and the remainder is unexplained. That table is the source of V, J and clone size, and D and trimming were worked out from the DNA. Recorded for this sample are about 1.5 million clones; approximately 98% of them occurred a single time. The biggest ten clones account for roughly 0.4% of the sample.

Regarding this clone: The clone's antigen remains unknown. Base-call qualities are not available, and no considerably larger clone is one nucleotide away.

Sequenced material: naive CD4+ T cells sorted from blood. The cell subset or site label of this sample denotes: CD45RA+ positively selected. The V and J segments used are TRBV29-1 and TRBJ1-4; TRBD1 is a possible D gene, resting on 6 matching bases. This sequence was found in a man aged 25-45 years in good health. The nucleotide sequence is TGCAGCGTGGACGCGAGGGGGAATGAAAAACTGTTTTTT. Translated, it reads CSVDARGNEKLFF.